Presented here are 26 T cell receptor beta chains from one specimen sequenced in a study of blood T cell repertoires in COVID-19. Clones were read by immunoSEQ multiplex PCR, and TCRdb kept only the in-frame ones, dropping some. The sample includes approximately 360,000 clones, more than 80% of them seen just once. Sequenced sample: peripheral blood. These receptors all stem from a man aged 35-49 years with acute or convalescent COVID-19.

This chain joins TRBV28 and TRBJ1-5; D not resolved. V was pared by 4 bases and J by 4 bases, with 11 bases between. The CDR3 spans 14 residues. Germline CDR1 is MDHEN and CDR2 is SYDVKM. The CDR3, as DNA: TGTGCCAGCAGTTCCAGGCTACAGAATCAGCCCCAGCATTTT. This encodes CASSSRLQNQPQHF.

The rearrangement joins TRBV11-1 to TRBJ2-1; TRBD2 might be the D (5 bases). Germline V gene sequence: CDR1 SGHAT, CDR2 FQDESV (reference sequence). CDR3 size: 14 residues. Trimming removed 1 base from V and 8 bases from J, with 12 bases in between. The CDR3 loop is CASSLVGPGYEQFF. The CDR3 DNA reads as TGTGCCAGCAGCTTAGTCGGGCCGGGGTATGAGCAGTTCTTC. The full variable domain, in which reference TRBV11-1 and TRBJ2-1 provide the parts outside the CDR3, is EAEVAQSPRYKITEKSQAVAFWCDPISGHATLYWYRQILGQGPELLVQFQDESVVDDSQLPKDRFSAERLKGVDSTLKIQPAELGDSAMYLCASSLVGPGYEQFFGPGTRLTVL.

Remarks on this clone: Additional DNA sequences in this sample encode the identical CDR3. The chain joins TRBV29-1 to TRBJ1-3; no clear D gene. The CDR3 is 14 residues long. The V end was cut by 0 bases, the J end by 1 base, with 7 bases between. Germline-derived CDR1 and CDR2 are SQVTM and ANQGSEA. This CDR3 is CSVEDPGSGNTIYF. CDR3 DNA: TGCAGCGTTGAAGACCCGGGATCTGGAAACACCATATATTTT.

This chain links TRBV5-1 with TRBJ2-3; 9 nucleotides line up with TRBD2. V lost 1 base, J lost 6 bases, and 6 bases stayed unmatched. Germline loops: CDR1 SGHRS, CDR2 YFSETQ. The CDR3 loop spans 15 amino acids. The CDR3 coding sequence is TGCGCCAGCAGCTTGAGTAGCGGGAGCAGGGATACGCAGTATTTT. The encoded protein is CASSLSSGSRDTQYF.

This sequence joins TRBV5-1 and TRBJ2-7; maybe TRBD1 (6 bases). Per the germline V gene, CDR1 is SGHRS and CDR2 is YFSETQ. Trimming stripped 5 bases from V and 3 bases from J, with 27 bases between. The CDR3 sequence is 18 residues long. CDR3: CASSPTGGQSYLFYEQYF. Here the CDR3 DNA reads TGCGCCAGCAGTCCTACCGGCGGACAGTCTTACCTATTCTACGAGCAGTACTTC.

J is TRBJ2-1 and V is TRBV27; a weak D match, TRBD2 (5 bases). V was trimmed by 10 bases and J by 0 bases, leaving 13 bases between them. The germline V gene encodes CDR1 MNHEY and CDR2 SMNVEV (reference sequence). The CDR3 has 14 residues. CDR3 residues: CATRGLTSYNEQFF. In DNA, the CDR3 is TGTGCCACCAGAGGACTTACCTCCTACAATGAGCAGTTCTTC.

In DNA form, the CDR3 reads TGTGCCAGCAGCGTATGGGGAGGTGGCGGGGAGACCCAGTACTTC. Protein sequence: CASSVWGGGGETQYF. The gene calls are TRBV9 and TRBJ2-5; perhaps TRBD2 as D (6 bases). With 1 base removed from V and 5 bases from J, the gap between germline ends came to 15 bases. CDR1 is SGDLS and CDR2 is YYNGEE in the germline V gene. The CDR3 runs 15 residues.

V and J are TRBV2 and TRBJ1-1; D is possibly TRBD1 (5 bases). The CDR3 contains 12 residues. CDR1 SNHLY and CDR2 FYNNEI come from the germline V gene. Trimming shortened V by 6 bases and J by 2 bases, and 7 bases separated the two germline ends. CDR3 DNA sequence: TGTGCCAGCAGGGACATCAACACTGAAGCTTTCTTT. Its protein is CASRDINTEAFF.

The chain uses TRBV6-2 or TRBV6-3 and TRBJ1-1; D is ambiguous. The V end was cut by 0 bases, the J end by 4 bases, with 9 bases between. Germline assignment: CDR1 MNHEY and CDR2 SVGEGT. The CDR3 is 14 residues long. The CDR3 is CASSYSGRSTEAFF. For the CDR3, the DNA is TGTGCCAGCAGTTACTCAGGGAGGAGCACTGAAGCTTTCTTT.

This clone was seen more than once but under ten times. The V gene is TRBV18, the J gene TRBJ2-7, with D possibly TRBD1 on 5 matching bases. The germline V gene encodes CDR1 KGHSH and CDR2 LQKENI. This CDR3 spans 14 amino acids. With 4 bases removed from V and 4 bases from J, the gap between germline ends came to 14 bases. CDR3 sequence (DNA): TGTGCCAGCTCACGTTCAGGGAAGGCGTACGAGCAGTACTTC. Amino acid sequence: CASSRSGKAYEQYF.

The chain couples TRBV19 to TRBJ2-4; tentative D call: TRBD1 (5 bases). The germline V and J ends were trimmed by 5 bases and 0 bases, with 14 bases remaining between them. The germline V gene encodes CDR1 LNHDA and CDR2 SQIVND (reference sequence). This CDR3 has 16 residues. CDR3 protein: CASSATGELAKNIQYF. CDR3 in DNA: TGTGCCAGTAGTGCAACAGGAGAACTAGCCAAAAACATTCAGTACTTC.

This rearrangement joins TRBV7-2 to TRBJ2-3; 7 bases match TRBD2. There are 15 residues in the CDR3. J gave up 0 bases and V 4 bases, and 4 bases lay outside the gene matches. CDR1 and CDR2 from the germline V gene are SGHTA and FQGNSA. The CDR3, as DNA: TGTGCCAGCAGCTCGCGACTAGCTAGCACAGATACGCAGTATTTT. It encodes CASSSRLASTDTQYF.

The CDR3: CARSYRQGTNSYEQYF. The CDR3 DNA reads as TGTGCCAGAAGCTACAGACAGGGGACCAACTCCTACGAGCAGTACTTC. V usage is TRBV5-3 and J usage is TRBJ2-7, with 8 bases that match TRBD1. TRBV5-3 is treated as an ORF (open reading frame) with a function not yet certain. CDR3 size: 16 residues. V shed 3 bases, J shed 0 bases, and the junction held 8 bases outside the gene matches.

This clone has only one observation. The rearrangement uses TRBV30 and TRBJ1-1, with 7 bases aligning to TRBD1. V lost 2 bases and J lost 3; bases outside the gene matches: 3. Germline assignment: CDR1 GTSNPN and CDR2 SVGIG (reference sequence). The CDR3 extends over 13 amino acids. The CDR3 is CAWSRDSDTEAFF. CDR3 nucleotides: TGTGCCTGGAGTCGGGACAGTGACACTGAAGCTTTCTTT.

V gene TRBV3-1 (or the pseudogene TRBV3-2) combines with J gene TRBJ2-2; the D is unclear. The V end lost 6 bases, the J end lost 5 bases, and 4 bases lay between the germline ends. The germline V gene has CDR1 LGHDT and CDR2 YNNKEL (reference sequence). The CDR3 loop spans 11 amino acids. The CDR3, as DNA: TGTGCCAGCAGGGAGACCGGGGAGCTGTTTTTT. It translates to CASRETGELFF.

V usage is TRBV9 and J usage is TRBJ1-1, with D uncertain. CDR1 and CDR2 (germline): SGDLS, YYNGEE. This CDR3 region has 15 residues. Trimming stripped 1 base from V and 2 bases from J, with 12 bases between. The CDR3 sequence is CASSVSERLNTEAFF. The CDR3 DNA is TGTGCCAGCAGCGTATCGGAGCGGTTAAACACTGAAGCTTTCTTT.

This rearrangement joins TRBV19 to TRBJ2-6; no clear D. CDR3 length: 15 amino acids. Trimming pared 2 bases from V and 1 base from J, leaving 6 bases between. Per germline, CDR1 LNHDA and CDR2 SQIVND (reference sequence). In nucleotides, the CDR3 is TGTGCCAGTAGTATATCGGGTTCTGGGGCCAACGTCCTGACTTTC. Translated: CASSISGSGANVLTF.

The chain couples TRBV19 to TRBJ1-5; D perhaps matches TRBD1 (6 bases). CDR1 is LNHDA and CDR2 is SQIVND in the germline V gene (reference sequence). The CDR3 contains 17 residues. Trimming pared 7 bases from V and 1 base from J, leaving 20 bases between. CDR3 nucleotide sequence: TGTGCCAGTACCAGACATATCGCAGGGGACAGCAATCAGCCCCAGCATTTT. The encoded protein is CASTRHIAGDSNQPQHF.

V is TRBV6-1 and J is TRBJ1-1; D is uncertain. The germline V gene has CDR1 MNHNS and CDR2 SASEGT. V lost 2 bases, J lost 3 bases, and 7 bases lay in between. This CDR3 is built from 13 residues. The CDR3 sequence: CASSEHPDTEAFF. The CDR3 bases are TGTGCCAGCAGTGAACATCCGGACACTGAAGCTTTCTTT.

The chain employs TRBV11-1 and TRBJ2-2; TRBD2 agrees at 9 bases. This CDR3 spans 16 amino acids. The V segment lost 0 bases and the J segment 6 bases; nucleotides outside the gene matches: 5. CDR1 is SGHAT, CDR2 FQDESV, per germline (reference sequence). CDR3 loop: CASSLASGSWAGELFF. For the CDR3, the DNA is TGTGCCAGCAGCTTAGCTAGCGGGAGTTGGGCCGGGGAGCTGTTTTTT.

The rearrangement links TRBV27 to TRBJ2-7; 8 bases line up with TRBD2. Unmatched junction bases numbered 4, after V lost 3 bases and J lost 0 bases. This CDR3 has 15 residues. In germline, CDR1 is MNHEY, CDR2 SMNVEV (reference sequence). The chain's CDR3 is CASSFYGRDSYEQYF. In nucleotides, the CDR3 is TGTGCCAGCAGTTTTTACGGGAGGGACTCCTACGAGCAGTACTTC.

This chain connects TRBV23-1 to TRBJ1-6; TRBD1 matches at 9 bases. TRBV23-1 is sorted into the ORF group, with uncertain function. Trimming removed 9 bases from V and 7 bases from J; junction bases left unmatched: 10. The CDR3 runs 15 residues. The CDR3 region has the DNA TGCGCCAGTAAGCCCGGGACAGGGTGGAATTCACCCCTCCACTTT. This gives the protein CASKPGTGWNSPLHF.

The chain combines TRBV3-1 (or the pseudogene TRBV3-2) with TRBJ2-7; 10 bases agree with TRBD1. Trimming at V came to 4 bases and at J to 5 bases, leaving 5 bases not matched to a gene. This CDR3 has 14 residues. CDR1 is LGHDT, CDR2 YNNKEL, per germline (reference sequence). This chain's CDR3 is CASSLDRGRHEQYF. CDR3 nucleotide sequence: TGTGCCAGCAGCCTTGACAGGGGGCGCCACGAGCAGTACTTC.

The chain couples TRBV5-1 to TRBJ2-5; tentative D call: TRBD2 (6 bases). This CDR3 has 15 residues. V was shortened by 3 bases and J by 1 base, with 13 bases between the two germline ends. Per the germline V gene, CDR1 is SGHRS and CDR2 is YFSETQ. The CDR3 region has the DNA TGCGCCAGCAGCTCGGGTGCGGGGATCCAAGAGACCCAGTACTTC. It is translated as CASSSGAGIQETQYF.

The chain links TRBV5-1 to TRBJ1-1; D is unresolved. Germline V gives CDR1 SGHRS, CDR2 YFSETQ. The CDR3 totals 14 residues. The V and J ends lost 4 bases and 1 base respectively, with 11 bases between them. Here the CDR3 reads CASSLAPGNTEAFF. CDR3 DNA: TGCGCCAGCAGCCTGGCCCCCGGGAACACTGAAGCTTTCTTT. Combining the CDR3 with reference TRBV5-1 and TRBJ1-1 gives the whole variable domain KAGVTQTPRYLIKTRGQQVTLSCSPISGHRSVSWYQQTPGQGLQFLFEYFSETQRNKGNFPGRFSGRQFSNSRSEMNVSTLELGDSALYLCASSLAPGNTEAFFGQGTRLTVV.

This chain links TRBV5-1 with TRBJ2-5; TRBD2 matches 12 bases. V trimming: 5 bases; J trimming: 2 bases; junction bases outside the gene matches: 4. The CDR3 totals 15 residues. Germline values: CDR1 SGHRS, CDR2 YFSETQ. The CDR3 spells CASRRGLAGQETQYF. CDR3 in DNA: TGCGCCAGCAGACGCGGACTAGCGGGGCAAGAGACCCAGTACTTC.